These 2 T cell receptor beta chains were sequenced from one sample in a study of T cell repertoires in cytomegalovirus infection. Their recognized antigens are unknown. Via MiXCR, TCRdb re-called the reads, giving one row per CDR3 protein. The sample consists of approximately 600,000 distinct CDR3 sequences, almost 40% of them appearing once. The sample in question was cultured PBMCs, obtained from culture after CMV antigen stimulation. These receptors came from a human donor in good health (CMV status not recorded). Some clones in this sample may be carry-over from other donors' samples.

This clonotype was seen more than once but under ten times. The chain recombines TRBV5-1 with TRBJ1-5; 8 positions match TRBD1. The CDR3 length is 19 residues. The V and J ends lost 3 bases and 2 bases, in that order; junction bases with no gene match: 16. Per the germline V gene, CDR1 is SGHRS and CDR2 is YFSETQ. CDR3 in amino acids: CASSSRTGSALIRNQPQHF. Here the CDR3 DNA reads TGCGCCAGCAGCTCCCGGACAGGGTCTGCATTGATTCGCAATCAGCCCCAGCATTTT. The whole variable domain, remainder taken from reference TRBV5-1 and TRBJ1-5, is KAGVTQTPRYLIKTRGQQVTLSCSPISGHRSVSWYQQTPGQGLQFLFEYFSETQRNKGNFPGRFSGRQFSNSRSEMNVSTLELGDSALYLCASSSRTGSALIRNQPQHFGDGTRLSIL.

The chain links TRBV11-2 to TRBJ2-7, with 11 positions matching TRBD2. V shed 6 bases, J shed 3 bases, and the junction held 7 bases outside the gene matches. This CDR3 is built from 15 residues. CDR1 is SGHAT, CDR2 FQNNGV, per germline. CDR3 sequence reads: CASRTSGSGRYEQYF. DNA for the CDR3: TGTGCCAGCAGAACTAGCGGGAGCGGGCGCTACGAGCAGTACTTC.